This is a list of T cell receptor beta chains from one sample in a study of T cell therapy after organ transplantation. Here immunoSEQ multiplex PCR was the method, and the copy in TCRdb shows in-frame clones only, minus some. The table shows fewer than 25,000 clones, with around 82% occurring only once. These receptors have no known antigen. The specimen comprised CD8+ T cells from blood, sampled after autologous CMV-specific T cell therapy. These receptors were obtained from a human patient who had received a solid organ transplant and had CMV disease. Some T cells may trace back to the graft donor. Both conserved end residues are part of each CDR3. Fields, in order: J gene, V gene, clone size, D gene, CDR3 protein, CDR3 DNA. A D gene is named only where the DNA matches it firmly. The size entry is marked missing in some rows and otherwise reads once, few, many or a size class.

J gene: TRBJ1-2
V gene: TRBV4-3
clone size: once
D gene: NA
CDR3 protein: CASSHGTANYGYTF
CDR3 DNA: TGCGCCAGCAGCCATGGGACGGCTAACTATGGCTACACCTTC

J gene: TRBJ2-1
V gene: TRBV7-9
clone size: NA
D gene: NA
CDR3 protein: CASSLQVGGSSYNEQFF
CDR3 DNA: TGTGCCAGCAGCTTACAGGTCGGGGGCAGCTCCTACAATGAGCAGTTCTTC

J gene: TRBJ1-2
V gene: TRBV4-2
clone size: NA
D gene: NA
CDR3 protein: CASSQGAGSYGYTF
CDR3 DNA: TGTGCCAGCAGCCAAGGTGCTGGGAGTTATGGCTACACCTTC

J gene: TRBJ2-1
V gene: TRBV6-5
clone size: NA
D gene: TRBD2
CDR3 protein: CASSRSGRDNEQFF
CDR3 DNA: TGTGCCAGCAGTCGTAGCGGGAGGGACAATGAGCAGTTCTTC

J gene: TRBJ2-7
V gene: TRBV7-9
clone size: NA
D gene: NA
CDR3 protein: CASSLRLGVTEQYF
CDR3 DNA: TGTGCCAGCAGCCTCCGATTGGGGGTAACCGAGCAGTACTTC

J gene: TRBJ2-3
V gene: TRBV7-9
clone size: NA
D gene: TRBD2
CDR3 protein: CASSQGVAGVSADTQYF
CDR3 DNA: TGCGCCAGCAGCCAAGGGGTAGCGGGGGTTAGCGCAGATACGCAGTATTTT

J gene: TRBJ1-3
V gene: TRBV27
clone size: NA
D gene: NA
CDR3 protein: CASSLDRNSGNTIYF
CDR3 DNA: TGTGCCAGCAGTTTAGACAGGAACTCTGGAAACACCATATATTTT

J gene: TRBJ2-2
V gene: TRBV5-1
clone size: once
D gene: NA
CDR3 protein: CASSLRGIRETGELFF
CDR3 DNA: TGCGCCAGCAGTCTACGTGGCATCCGAGAAACCGGGGAGCTGTTTTTT

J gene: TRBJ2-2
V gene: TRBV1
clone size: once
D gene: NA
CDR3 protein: CTSSLTGDGKGSGELFF
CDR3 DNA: TGCACCAGCAGCCTAACCGGGGACGGAAAAGGATCCGGGGAGCTGTTTTTT

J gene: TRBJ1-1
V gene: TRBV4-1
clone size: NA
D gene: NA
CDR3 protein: CASSHQGGAGTEAFF
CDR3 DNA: TGCGCCAGCAGCCACCAAGGGGGGGCGGGTACTGAAGCTTTCTTT

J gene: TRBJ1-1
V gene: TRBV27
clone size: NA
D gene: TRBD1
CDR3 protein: CASSLQGADTEAFF
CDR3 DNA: TGTGCCAGCAGTTTACAGGGGGCGGACACTGAAGCTTTCTTT

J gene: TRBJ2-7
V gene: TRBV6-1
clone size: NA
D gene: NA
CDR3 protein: CASSEGAGTYEQYF
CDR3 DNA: TGTGCCAGCAGTGAAGGGGCAGGGACCTACGAGCAGTACTTC

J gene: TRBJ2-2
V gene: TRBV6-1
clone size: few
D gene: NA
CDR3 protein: CASSEFRGGTGELFF
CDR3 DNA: TGTGCCAGCAGTGAGTTCAGGGGGGGCACCGGGGAGCTGTTTTTT

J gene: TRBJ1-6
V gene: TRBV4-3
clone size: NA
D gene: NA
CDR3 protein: CASSQDLGFNNSPLHF
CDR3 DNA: TGCGCCAGCAGCCAAGATCTGGGGTTCAATAATTCACCCCTCCACTTT

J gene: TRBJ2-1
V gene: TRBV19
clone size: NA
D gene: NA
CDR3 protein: CASSVIGNEQFF
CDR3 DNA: TGTGCCAGTAGTGTTATTGGCAATGAGCAGTTCTTC

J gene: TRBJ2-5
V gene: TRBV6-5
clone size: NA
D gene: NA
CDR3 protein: CASSYTDREIQETQYF
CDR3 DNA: TGTGCCAGCAGTTATACCGACCGGGAAATCCAAGAGACCCAGTACTTC

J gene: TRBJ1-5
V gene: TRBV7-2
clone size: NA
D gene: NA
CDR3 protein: CASSLALGISNQPQHF
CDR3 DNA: TGTGCCAGCAGCTTAGCTTTGGGGATTAGCAATCAGCCCCAGCATTTT

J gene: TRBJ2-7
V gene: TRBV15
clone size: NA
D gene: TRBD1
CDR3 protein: CATSSTGVGTYEQYF
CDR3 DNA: TGTGCCACCAGCAGCACAGGGGTAGGCACCTACGAGCAGTACTTC

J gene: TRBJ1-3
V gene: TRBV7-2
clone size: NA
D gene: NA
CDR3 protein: CASSPDSGNTIYF
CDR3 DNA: TGTGCCAGCAGCCCAGACTCTGGAAACACCATATATTTT

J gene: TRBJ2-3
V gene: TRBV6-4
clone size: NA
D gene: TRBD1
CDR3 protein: CASSDDRESDTQYF
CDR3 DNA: TGTGCCAGCAGTGACGACAGGGAATCAGATACGCAGTATTTT

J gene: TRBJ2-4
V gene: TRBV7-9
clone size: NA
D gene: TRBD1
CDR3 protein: CASSHRQGVKLSAKNIQYF
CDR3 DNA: TGTGCCAGCAGCCACCGACAGGGGGTTAAGTTGTCGGCCAAAAACATTCAGTACTTC

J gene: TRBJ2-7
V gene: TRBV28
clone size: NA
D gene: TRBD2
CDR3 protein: CASRSGLAGLTYEQYF
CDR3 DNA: TGTGCCAGCAGATCAGGACTAGCGGGGTTAACCTACGAGCAGTACTTC

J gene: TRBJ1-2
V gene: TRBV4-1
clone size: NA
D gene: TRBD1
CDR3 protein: CASSQDGQGADGYTF
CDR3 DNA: TGCGCCAGCAGCCAAGATGGACAGGGGGCAGATGGCTACACCTTC

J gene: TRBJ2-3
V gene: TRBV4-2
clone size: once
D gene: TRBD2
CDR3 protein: CASSQVREGQDTQYF
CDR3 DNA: TGTGCCAGCAGCCAAGTGCGGGAGGGCCAAGATACGCAGTATTTT

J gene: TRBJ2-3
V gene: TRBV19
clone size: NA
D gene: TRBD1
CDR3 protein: CASNPTGPGDTQYF
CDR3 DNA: TGTGCCAGTAACCCGACAGGGCCGGGAGATACGCAGTATTTT

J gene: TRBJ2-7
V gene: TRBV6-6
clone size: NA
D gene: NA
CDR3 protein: CASSYSTVGIHEQYF
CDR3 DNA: TGTGCCAGCAGTTACTCGACGGTGGGGATCCACGAGCAGTACTTC

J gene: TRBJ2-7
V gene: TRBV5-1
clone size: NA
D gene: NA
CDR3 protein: CASSFSEGSYEQYF
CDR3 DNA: TGCGCCAGCAGCTTCAGTGAGGGATCCTACGAGCAGTACTTC

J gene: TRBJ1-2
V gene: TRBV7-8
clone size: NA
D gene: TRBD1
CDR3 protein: CASSSPGQLDYGYTF
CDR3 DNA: TGTGCCAGCAGCTCTCCGGGACAGTTAGACTATGGCTACACCTTC

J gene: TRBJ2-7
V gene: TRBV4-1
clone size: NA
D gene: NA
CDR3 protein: CASSLLAGQRVDEQYF
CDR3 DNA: TGCGCCAGCAGCCTGCTCGCAGGGCAGCGCGTGGACGAGCAGTACTTC

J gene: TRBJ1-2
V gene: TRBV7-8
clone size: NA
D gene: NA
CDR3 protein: CASSLRVSRAEGGYTF
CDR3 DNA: TGTGCCAGCAGCTTACGGGTTTCCAGGGCTGAAGGGGGCTACACCTTC

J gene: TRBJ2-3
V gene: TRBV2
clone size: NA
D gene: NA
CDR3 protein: CASSAIDSVDTQYF
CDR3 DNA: TGTGCCAGCAGTGCCATTGATTCGGTAGATACGCAGTATTTT

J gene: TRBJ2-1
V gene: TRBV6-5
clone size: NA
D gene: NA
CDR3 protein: CASSYRVPHNEQFF
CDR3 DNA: TGTGCCAGCAGTTACCGGGTGCCCCACAATGAGCAGTTCTTC

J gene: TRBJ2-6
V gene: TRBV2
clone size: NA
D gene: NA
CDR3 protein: CASSAGLPSGANVLTF
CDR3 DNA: TGTGCCAGCAGTGCTGGACTTCCCTCTGGGGCCAACGTCCTGACTTTC

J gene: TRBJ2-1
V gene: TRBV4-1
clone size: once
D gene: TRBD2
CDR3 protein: CASSQEAAGGHNEQFF
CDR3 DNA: TGCGCCAGCAGCCAAGAGGCGGCGGGAGGGCACAATGAGCAGTTCTTC

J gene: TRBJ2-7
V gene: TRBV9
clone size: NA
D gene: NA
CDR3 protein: CASSHNLQGSYEQYF
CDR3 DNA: TGTGCCAGCAGTCACAACCTACAGGGCTCCTACGAGCAGTACTTC

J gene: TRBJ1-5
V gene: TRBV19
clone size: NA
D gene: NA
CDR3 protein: CASSIGSGGGRSNQPQHF
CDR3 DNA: TGTGCCAGTAGTATAGGGTCTGGCGGGGGCCGTAGCAATCAGCCCCAGCATTTT

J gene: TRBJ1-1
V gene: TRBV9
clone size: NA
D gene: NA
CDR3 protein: CASSVVKGVNTEAFF
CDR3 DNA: TGTGCCAGCAGCGTAGTTAAGGGGGTGAACACTGAAGCTTTCTTT

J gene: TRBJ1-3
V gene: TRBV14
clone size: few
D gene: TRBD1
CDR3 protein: CASSHGDSGSGNTIYF
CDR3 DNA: TGTGCCAGCAGCCATGGGGACAGTGGCTCTGGAAACACCATATATTTT

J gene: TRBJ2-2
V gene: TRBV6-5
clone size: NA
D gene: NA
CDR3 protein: CASSYGTRSGELFF
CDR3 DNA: TGTGCCAGCAGTTATGGTACAAGGTCCGGGGAGCTGTTTTTT

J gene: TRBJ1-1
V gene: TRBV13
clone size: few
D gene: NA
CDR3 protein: CASSATGMNTEAFF
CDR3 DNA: TGTGCCAGCAGCGCGACAGGCATGAACACTGAAGCTTTCTTT

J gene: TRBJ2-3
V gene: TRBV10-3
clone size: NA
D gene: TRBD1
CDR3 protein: CAISETPTGGMTDTQYF
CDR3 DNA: TGTGCCATCAGTGAGACCCCGACAGGGGGGATGACAGATACGCAGTATTTT